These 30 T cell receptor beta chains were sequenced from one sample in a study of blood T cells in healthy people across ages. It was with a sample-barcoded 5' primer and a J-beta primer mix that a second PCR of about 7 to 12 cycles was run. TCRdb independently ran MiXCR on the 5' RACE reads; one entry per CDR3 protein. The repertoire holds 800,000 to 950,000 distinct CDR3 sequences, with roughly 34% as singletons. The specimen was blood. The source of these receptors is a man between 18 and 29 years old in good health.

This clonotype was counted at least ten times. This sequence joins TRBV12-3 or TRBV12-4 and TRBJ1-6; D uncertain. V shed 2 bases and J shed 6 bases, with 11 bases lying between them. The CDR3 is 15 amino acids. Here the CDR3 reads CASSLSVFANSPLHF. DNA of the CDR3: TGTGCCAGCAGTTTATCGGTTTTTGCTAATTCACCCCTCCACTTT.

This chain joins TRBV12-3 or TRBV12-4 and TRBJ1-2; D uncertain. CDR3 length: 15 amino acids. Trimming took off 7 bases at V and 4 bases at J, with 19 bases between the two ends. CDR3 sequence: CASNSLYGFSYGYTF. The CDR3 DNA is TGTGCCAGCAATTCCCTTTACGGTTTTTCCTATGGCTACACCTTC.

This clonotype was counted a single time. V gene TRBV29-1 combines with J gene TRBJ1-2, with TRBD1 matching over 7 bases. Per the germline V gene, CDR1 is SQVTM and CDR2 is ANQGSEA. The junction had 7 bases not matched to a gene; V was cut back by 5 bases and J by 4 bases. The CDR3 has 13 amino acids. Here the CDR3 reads CSVKGAGGYGYTF. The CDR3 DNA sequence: TGCAGCGTTAAGGGGGCGGGGGGCTATGGCTACACCTTC.

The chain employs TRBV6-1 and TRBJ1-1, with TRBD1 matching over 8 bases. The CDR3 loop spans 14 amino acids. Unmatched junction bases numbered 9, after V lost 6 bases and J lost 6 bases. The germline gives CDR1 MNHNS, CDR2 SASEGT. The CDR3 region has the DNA TGTGCCAGCAGCCTCAACTCAGGGGGCGCTGAAGCTTTCTTT. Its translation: CASSLNSGGAEAFF.

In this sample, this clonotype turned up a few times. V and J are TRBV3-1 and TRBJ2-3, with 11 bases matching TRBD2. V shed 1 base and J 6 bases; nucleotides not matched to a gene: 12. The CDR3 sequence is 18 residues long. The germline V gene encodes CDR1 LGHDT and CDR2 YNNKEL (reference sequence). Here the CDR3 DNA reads TGTGCCAGCAGCCAAGTGGGGTTGACTAGCGGGGTAGAGGATACGCAGTATTTT. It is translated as CASSQVGLTSGVEDTQYF.

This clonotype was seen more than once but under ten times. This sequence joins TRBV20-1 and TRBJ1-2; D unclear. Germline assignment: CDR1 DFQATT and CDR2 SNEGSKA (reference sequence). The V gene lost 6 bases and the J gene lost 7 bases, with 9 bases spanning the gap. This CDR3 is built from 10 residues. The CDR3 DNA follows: TGCAGTGCCCTGGTGATTGGCTACACCTTC. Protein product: CSALVIGYTF.

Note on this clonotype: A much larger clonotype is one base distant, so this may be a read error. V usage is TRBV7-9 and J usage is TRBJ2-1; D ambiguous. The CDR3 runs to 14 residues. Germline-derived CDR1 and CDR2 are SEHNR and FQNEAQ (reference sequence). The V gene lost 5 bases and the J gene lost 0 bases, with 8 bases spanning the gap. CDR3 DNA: TGTGCCAGCAGCGCACAAGGCTCCTACAATGAGCAGTTCTTC. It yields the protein CASSAQGSYNEQFF.

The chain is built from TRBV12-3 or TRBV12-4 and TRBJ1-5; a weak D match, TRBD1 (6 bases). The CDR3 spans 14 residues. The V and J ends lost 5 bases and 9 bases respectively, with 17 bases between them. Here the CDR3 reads CASSPGDQGMPQHF. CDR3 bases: TGTGCCAGCAGTCCCGGGGACCAGGGGATGCCCCAGCATTTT.

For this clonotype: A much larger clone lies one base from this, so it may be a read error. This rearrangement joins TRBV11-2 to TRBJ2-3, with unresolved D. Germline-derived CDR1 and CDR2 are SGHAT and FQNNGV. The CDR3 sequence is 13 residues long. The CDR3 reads CASSVDLIDTQYF. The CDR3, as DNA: TGTGCCAGCAGCGTAGATCTCATTGATACGCAGTATTTT.

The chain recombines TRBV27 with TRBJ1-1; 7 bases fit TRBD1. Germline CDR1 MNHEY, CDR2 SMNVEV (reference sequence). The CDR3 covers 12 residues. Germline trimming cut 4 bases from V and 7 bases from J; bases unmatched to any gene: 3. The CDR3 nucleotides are TGTGCCAGCAGTTCGCAGGGGGTTGAAGCTTTCTTT. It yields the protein CASSSQGVEAFF.

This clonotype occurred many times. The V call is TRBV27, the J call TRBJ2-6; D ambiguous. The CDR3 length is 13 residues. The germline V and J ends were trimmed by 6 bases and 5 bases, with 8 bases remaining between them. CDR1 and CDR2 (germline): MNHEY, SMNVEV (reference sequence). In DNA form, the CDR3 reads TGTGCCAGCAGCCCCACCTGGGCCAACGTCCTGACTTTC. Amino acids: CASSPTWANVLTF.

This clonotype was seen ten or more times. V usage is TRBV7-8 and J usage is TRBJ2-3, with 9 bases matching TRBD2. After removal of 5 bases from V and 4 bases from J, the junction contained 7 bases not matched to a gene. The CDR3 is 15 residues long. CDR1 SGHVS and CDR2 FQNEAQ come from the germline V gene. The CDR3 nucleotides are TGTGCCAGCAGCCCTGGGACTAGCTGGGCAGATACGCAGTATTTT. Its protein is CASSPGTSWADTQYF.

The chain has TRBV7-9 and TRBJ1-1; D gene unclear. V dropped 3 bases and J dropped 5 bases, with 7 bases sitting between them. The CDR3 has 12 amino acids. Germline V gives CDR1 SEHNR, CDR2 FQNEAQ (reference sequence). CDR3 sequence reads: CASSLQKTEAFF. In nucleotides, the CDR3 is TGTGCCAGCAGCTTGCAGAAAACTGAAGCTTTCTTT.

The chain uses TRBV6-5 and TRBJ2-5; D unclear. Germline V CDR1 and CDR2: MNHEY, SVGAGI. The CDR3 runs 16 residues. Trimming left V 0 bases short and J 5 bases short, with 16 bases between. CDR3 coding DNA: TGTGCCAGCAGTTACTCCGTCCAGTATCTTCGGGAGACCCAGTACTTC. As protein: CASSYSVQYLRETQYF.

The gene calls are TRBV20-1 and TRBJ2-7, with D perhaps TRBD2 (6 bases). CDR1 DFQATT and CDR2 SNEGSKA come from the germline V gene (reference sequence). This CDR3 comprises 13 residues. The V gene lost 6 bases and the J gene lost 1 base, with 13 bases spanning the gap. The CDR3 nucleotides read TGCAGTGCCCAAAGGGACTTATCCTACGAGCAGTACTTC. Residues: CSAQRDLSYEQYF.

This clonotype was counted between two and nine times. The DNA of the CDR3 is TGCGCCAGCAGCCAAGAGAGGGACTTAGGCACAGATACGCAGTATTTT. Its protein product is CASSQERDLGTDTQYF. The rearrangement uses TRBV4-3 and TRBJ2-3; a possible D gene is TRBD2 (6 bases). The ends were cut back, 0 bases at V and 1 base at J, with 11 bases in the middle. Germline loops: CDR1 LGHNA, CDR2 YSLEER. The CDR3 has 16 residues.

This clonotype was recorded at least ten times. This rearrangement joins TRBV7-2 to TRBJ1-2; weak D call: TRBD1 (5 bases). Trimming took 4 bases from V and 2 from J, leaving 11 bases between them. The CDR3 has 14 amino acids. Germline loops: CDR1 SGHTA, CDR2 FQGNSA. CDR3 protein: CASSSGGTNYGYTF. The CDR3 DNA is TGTGCCAGCAGCTCCGGGGGAACGAACTATGGCTACACCTTC.

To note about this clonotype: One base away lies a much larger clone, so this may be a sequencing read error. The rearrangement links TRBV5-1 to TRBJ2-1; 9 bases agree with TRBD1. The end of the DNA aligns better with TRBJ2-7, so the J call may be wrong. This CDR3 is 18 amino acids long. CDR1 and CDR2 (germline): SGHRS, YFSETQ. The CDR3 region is CASSSFTGQGYSYNEQYF. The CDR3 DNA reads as TGCGCCAGCAGCTCCTTTACAGGACAGGGGTACTCCTACAATGAGCAGTACTTC.

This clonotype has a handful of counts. CDR3 residues: CASSLTLNSNIQYF. CDR3 nucleotides: TGCGCCAGCAGCTTGACCCTGAACAGCAACATTCAGTACTTC. The rearrangement joins TRBV5-1 to TRBJ2-4; no clear D gene. The ends were cut back, 1 base at V and 7 bases at J, with 12 bases in the middle. CDR3 length: 14 residues. Germline V CDR1 and CDR2: SGHRS, YFSETQ.

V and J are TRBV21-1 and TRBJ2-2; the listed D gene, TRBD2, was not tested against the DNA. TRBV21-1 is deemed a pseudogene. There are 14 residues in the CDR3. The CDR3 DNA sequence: TGTGCCAGCAGAGGAAGGGCAGGCACCGGGGAGCTGTTTTTT. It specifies CASRGRAGTGELFF.

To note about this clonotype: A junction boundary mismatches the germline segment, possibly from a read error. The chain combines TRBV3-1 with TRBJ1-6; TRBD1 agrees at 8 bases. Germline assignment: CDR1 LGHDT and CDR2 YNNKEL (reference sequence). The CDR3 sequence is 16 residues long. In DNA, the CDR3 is TGTGCCAGCAGCCAAAATCCCGACAGGGGAAATTCACCCCCCCACTTT. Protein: CASSQNPDRGNSPPHF.

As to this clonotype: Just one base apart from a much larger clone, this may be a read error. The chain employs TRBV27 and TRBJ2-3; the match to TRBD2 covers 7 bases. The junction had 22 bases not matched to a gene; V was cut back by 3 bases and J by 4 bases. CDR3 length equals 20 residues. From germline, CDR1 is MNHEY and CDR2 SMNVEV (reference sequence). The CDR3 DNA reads TGTGCCAGCAGTTTGTGGGATCTGGGACCCACGCCAGGGAGGGCAGATACGCAGTATTTT. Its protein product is CASSLWDLGPTPGRADTQYF.

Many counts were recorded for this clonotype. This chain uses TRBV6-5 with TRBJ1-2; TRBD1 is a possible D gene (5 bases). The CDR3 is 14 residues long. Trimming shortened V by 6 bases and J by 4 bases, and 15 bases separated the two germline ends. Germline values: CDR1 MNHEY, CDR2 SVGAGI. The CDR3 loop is CASSPDTNFYGYTF. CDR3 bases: TGTGCCAGCAGCCCGGACACAAACTTCTATGGCTACACCTTC.

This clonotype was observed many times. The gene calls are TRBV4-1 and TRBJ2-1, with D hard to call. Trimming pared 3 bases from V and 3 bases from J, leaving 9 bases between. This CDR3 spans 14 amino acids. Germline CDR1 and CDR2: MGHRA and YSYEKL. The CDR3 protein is CASSHGVGYNEQFF. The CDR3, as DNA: TGCGCCAGCAGCCATGGGGTAGGCTACAATGAGCAGTTCTTC.

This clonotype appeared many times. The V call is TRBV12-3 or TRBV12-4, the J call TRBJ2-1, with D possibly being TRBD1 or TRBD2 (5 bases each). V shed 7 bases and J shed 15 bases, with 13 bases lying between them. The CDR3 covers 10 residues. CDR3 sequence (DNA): TGTGCCAGCACCGGGGACCTTGCGTTCTTC. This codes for CASTGDLAFF.

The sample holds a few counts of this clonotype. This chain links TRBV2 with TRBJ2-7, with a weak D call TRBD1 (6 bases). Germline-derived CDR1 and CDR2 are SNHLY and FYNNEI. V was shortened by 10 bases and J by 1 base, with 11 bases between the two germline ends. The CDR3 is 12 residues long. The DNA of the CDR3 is TGTGCCAACAAACAGGGATCCTACGAGCAGTACTTC. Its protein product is CANKQGSYEQYF.

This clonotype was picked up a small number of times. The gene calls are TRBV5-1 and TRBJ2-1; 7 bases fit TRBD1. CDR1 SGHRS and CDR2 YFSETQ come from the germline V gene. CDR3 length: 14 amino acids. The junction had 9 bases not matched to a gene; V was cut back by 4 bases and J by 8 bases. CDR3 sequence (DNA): TGCGCCAGCAGCCCATCCACAGGGGTCGATGAGCAGTTCTTC. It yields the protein CASSPSTGVDEQFF.

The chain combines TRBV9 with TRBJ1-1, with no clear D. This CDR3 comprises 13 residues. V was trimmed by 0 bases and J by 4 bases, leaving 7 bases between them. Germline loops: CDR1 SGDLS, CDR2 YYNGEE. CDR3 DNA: TGTGCCAGCAGCGTAGGAACCGCCACTGAAGCTTTCTTT. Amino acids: CASSVGTATEAFF.

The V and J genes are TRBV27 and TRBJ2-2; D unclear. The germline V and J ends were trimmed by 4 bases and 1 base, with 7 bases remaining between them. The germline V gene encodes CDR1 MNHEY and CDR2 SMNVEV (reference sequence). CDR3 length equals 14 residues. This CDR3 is CASSWRQNTGELFF. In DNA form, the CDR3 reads TGTGCCAGCAGTTGGCGACAGAACACCGGGGAGCTGTTTTTT.

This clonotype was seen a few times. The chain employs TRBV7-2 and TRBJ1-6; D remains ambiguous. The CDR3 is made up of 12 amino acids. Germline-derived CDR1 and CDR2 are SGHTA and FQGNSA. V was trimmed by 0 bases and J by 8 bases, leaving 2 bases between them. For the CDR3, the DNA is TGTGCCAGCAGCTTAGCGTATTCACCCCTCCACTTT. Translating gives CASSLAYSPLHF. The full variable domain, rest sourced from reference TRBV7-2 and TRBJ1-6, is GAGVSQSPSNKVTEKGKDVELRCDPISGHTALYWYRQSLGQGLEFLIYFQGNSAPDKSGLPSDRFSAERTGGSVSTLTIQRTQQEDSAVYLCASSLAYSPLHFGNGTRLTVT.